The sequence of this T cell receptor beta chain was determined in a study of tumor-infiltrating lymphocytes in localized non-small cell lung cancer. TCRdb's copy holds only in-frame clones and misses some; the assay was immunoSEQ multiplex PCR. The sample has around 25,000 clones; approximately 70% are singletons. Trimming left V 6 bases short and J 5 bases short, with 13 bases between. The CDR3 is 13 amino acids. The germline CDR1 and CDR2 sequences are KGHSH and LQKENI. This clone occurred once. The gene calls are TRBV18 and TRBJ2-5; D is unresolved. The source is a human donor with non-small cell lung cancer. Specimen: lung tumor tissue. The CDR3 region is CASSDLKRETQYF. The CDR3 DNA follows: TGTGCCAGCTCCGACCTAAAAAGGGAGACCCAGTACTTC.